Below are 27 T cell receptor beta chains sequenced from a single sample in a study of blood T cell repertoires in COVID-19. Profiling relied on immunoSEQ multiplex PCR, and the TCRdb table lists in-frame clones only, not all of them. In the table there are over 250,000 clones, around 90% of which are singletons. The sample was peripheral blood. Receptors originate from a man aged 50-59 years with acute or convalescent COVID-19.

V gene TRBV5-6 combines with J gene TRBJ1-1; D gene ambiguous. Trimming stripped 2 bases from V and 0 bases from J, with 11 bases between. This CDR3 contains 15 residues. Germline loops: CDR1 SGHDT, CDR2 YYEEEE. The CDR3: CASSFLLRVNTEAFF. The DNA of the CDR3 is TGTGCCAGCAGCTTCCTTTTGAGGGTGAACACTGAAGCTTTCTTT. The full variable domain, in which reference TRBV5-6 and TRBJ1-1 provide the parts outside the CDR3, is DAGVTQSPTHLIKTRGQQVTLRCSPKSGHDTVSWYQQALGQGPQFIFQYYEEEERQRGNFPDRFSGHQFPNYSSELNVNALLLGDSALYLCASSFLLRVNTEAFFGQGTRLTVV.

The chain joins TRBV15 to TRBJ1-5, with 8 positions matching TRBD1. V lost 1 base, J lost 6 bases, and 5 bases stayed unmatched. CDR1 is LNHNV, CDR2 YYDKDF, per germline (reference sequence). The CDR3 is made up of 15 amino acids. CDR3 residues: CATSRGTGGFQPQHF. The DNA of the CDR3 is TGTGCCACCAGCAGAGGTACAGGGGGATTTCAGCCCCAGCATTTT.

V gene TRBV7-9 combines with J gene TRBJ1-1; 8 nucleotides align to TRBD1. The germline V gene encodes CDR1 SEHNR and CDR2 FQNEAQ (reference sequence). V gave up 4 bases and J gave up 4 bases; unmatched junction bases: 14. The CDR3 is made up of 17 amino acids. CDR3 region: CASSSPRGDRKGTEAFF. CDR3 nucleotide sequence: TGTGCCAGCAGCTCCCCCAGAGGGGACAGGAAAGGCACTGAAGCTTTCTTT.

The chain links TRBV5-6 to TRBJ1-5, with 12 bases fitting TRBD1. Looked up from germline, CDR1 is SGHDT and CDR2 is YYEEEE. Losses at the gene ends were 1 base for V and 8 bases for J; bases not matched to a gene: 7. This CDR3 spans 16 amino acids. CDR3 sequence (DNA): TGTGCCAGCAGCTTGTGGTGGGGACAGGGGGCAGAGCCCCAGCATTTT. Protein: CASSLWWGQGAEPQHF. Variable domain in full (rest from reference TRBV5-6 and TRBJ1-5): DAGVTQSPTHLIKTRGQQVTLRCSPKSGHDTVSWYQQALGQGPQFIFQYYEEEERQRGNFPDRFSGHQFPNYSSELNVNALLLGDSALYLCASSLWWGQGAEPQHFGDGTRLSIL.

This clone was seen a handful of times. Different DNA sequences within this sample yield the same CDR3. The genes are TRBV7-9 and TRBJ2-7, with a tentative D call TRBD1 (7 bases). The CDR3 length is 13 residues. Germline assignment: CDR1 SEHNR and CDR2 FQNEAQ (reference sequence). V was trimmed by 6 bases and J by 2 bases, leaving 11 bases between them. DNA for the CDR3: TGTGCCAGCAGGGAGGGGGCCACCTACGAGCAGTACTTC. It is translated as CASREGATYEQYF.

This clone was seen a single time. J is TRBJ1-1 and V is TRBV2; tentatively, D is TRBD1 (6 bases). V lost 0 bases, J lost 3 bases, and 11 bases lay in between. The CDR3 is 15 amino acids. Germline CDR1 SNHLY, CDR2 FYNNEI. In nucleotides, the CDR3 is TGTGCCAGCAGTGAAGCCGCGGGGGGGCACACTGAAGCTTTCTTT. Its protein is CASSEAAGGHTEAFF. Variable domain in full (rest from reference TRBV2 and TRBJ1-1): EPEVTQTPSHQVTQMGQEVILRCVPISNHLYFYWYRQILGQKVEFLVSFYNNEISEKSEIFDDQFSVERPDGSNFTLKIRSTKLEDSAMYFCASSEAAGGHTEAFFGQGTRLTVV.

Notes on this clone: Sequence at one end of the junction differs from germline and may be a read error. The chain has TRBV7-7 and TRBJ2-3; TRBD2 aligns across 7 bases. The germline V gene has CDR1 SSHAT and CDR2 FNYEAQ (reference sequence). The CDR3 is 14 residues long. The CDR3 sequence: CASSPGPGGDTQYF. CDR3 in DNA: TGTGCTAGCAGCCCCGGCCCGGGGGGAGATACGCAGTATTTT.

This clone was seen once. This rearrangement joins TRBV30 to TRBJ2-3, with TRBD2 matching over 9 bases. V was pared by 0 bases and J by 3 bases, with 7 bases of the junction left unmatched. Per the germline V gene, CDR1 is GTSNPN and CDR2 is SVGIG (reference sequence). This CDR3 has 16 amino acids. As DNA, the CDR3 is TGTGCCTGGAGTGTACGGCGGGGGGGGTGGACAGATACGCAGTATTTT. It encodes CAWSVRRGGWTDTQYF.

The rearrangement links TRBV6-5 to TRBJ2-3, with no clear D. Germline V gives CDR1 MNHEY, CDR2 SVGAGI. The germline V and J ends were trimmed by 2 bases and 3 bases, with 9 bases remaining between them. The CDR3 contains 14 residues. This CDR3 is CASSYAQSTDTQYF. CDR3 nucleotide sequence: TGTGCCAGCAGTTACGCCCAGTCTACAGATACGCAGTATTTT.

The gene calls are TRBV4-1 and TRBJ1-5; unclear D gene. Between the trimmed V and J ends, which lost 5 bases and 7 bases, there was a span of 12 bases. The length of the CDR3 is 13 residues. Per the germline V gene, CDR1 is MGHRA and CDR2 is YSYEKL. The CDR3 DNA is TGCGCCAGCAGCGGTCTCCCGGGGCAGCCCCAGCATTTT. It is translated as CASSGLPGQPQHF.

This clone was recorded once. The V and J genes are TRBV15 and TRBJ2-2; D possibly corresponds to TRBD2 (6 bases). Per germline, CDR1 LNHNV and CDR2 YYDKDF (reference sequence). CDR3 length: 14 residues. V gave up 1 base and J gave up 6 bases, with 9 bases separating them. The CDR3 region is CATSRAWEAGELFF. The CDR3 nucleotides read TGTGCCACCAGCAGAGCATGGGAGGCCGGGGAGCTGTTTTTT.

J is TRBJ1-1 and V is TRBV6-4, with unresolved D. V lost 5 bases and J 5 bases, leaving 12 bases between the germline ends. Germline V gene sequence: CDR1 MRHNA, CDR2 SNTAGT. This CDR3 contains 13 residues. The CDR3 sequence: CASSPTPGTEAFF. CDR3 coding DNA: TGTGCCAGCAGTCCCACCCCCGGTACTGAAGCTTTCTTT.

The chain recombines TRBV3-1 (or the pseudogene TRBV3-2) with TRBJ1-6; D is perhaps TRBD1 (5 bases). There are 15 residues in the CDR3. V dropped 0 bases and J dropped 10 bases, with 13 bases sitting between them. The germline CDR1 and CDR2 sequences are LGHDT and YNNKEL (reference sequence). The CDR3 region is CASSQERFGGSPLHF. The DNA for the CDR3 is TGTGCCAGCAGCCAAGAGAGATTCGGGGGATCACCCCTCCACTTT.

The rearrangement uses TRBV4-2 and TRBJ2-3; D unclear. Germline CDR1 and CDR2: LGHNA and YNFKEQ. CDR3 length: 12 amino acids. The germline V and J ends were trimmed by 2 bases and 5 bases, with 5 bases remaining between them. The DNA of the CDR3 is TGTGCCAGCAGCCAACCCGGAGATACGCAGTATTTT. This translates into CASSQPGDTQYF.

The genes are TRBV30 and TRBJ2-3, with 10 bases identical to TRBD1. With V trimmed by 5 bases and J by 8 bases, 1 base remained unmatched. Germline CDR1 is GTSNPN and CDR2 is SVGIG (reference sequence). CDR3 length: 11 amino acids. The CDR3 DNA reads TGTGCCTGGGGACAGGGGGGTACGCAGTATTTT. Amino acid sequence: CAWGQGGTQYF.

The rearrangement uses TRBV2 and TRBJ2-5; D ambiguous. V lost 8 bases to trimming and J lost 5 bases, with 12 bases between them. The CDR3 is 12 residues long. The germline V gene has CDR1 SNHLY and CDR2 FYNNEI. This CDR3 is CASGPLQETQYF. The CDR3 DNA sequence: TGTGCCAGCGGTCCCCTCCAGGAGACCCAGTACTTC.

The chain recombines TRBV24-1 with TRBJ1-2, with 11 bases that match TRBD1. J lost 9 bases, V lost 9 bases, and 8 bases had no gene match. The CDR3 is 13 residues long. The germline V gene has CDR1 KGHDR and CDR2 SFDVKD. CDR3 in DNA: TGTGCCACCCGGCGGACAGGGGGCGTGAGCTACACCTTC. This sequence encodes CATRRTGGVSYTF.

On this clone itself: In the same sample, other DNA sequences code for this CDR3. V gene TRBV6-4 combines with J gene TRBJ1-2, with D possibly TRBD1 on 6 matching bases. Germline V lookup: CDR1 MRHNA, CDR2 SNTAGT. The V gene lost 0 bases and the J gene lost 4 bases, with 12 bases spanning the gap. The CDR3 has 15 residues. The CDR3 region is CASSDSSTGGYGYTF. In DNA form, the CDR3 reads TGTGCCAGCAGTGACTCCTCGACAGGCGGCTATGGCTACACCTTC.

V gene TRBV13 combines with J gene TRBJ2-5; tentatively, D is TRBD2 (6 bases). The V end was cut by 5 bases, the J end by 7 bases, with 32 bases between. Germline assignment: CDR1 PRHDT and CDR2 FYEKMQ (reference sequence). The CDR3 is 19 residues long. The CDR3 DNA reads TGTGCCAGCAGCCTAGAGGGTCATTCAGGTCGGGGGTCGGCGGGGACCCAGTACTTC. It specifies CASSLEGHSGRGSAGTQYF.

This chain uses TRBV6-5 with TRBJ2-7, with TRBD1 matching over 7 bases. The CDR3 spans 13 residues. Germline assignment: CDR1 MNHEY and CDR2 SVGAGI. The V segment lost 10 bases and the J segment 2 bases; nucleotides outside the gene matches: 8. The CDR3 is CATLGTVAYEQYF. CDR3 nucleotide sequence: TGTGCCACCCTCGGGACAGTTGCCTACGAGCAGTACTTC.

CDR3: CASSRTGGQPQHF. In nucleotides, the CDR3 is TGTGCCAGCAGTCGGACAGGGGGTCAGCCCCAGCATTTT. This sequence joins TRBV2 and TRBJ1-5; 10 bases map to TRBD1. V gave up 5 bases and J gave up 6 bases; unmatched junction bases: 1. Germline lookup yields CDR1 SNHLY and CDR2 FYNNEI. This CDR3 is built from 13 residues.

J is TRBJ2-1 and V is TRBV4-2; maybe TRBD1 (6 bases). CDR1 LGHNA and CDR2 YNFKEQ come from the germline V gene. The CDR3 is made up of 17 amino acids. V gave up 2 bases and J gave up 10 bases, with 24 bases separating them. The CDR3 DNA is TGTGCCAGCAGCCAAAAGGGGACCGGGACAACTACGGGGGAGCAGTTCTTC. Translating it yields CASSQKGTGTTTGEQFF.

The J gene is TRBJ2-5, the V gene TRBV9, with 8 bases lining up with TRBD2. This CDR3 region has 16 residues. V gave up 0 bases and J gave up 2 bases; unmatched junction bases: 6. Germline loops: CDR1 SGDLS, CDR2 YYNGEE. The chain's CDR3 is CASSVGSSGVQETQYF. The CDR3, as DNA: TGTGCCAGCAGCGTAGGTAGTAGCGGGGTACAAGAGACCCAGTACTTC. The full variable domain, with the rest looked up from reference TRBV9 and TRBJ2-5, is DSGVTQTPKHLITATGQRVTLRCSPRSGDLSVYWYQQSLDQGLQFLIQYYNGEERAKGNILERFSAQQFPDLHSELNLSSLELGDSALYFCASSVGSSGVQETQYFGPGTRLLVL.

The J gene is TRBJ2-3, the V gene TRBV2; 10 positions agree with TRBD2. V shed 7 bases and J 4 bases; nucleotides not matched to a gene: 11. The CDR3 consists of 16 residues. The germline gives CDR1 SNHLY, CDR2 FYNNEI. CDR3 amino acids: CASKAGLAGVADTQYF. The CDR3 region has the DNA TGTGCCAGCAAGGCTGGGCTAGCGGGGGTTGCAGATACGCAGTATTTT.

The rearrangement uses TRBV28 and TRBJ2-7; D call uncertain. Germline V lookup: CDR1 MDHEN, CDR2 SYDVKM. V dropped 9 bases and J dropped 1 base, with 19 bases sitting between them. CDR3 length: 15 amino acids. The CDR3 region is CASGELDGTSYEQYF. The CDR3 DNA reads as TGTGCCAGTGGAGAGCTCGACGGCACATCCTACGAGCAGTACTTC.

The CDR3 DNA is TGTGCCTGGAGTGGGTACTACAGGGGGCGAAACATTCAGTACTTC. It encodes CAWSGYYRGRNIQYF. The V gene is TRBV30, the J gene TRBJ2-4; 9 bases match TRBD1. CDR3 size: 15 residues. After removal of 1 base from V and 6 bases from J, the junction contained 7 bases not matched to a gene. Germline V lookup: CDR1 GTSNPN, CDR2 SVGIG (reference sequence).

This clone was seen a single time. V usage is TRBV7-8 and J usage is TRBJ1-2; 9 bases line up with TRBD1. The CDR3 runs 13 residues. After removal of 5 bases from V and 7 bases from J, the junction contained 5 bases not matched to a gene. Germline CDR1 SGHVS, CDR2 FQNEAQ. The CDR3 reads CASSLGQGTGYTF. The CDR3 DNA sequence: TGTGCCAGCAGCCTCGGACAGGGGACTGGCTACACCTTC.